A single sample gave rise to the 18 T cell receptor beta chains below, sequenced in a study of blood T cell repertoires in COVID-19 (dated by TCRdb to between 2020 and 2021). The library came from the immunoSEQ multiplex PCR assay. Sourced from immuneACCESS, this table was stored by TCRdb with only in-frame sequences that have V and J called. A share of the clones is absent; for the studies checked, an unresolved V gene accounts for under half, and the remainder has no known explanation. The sample records roughly 100,000 clones, nearly 90% of which are singletons. The leading ten clones occupy approximately 3.1% of the sample. The specimen was peripheral blood. Every receptor here comes from a man between 45 and 60 years old in a cohort sampled during active COVID-19.

This chain connects TRBV5-1 to TRBJ2-5; 10 nucleotides match TRBD2. The V and J ends lost 3 bases and 2 bases, in that order; junction bases with no gene match: 4. In germline, CDR1 is SGHRS, CDR2 YFSETQ. CDR3 length: 15 residues. The CDR3 region is CASSSTSGEQETQYF. The CDR3 DNA follows: TGCGCCAGCAGCTCAACTAGCGGGGAACAAGAGACCCAGTACTTC.

This chain links TRBV19 with TRBJ2-3; tentatively, D is TRBD1 (5 bases). Germline V gives CDR1 LNHDA, CDR2 SQIVND (reference sequence). This CDR3 has 14 amino acids. Trimming removed 1 base from V and 6 bases from J, with 11 bases in between. The CDR3, as DNA: TGTGCCAGTAGTATAGGGGGCAGCTCGGATACGCAGTATTTT. Protein: CASSIGGSSDTQYF.

J is TRBJ2-4 and V is TRBV7-8; TRBD2 matches at 8 bases. The CDR3 consists of 19 residues. Per germline, CDR1 SGHVS and CDR2 FQNEAQ. The trim removed 0 bases at V and 0 bases at J, leaving 10 bases unmatched. CDR3 in amino acids: CASSLAGRGVALAKNIQYF. The CDR3 bases are TGTGCCAGCAGCTTAGCCGGGCGGGGGGTCGCGCTAGCCAAAAACATTCAGTACTTC.

This sequence joins TRBV18 and TRBJ1-1; weak D call: TRBD1 (5 bases). This CDR3 is 15 amino acids long. Germline assignment: CDR1 KGHSH and CDR2 LQKENI. The germline V and J ends were trimmed by 3 bases and 4 bases, with 15 bases remaining between them. CDR3 residues: CASSPSDTTTTEAFF. The CDR3 DNA sequence: TGTGCCAGCTCACCGTCGGACACCACGACCACTGAAGCTTTCTTT.

The rearrangement links TRBV3-1 (or the pseudogene TRBV3-2) to TRBJ2-3, with D hard to call. V was clipped by 4 bases and J by 2 bases, with 7 bases between them. The CDR3 contains 13 residues. Germline assignment: CDR1 LGHDT and CDR2 YNNKEL (reference sequence). The CDR3 reads CASSRADTDTQYF. The DNA for the CDR3 is TGTGCCAGCAGCCGTGCGGACACAGATACGCAGTATTTT.

The V call is TRBV6-4, the J call TRBJ1-1, with TRBD1 as a possible D gene (5 bases). Germline V gene lookup returns CDR1 MRHNA and CDR2 SNTAGT. V lost 6 bases and J 4 bases, leaving 12 bases between the germline ends. This CDR3 contains 13 residues. CDR3 bases: TGTGCCAGCAGGGAGACAGCGATCACTGAAGCTTTCTTT. This gives the protein CASRETAITEAFF.

This clone came up a few times. This chain connects TRBV5-1 to TRBJ2-5; TRBD1 agrees at 8 bases. Germline V CDR1 and CDR2: SGHRS, YFSETQ. The V and J ends lost 4 bases and 4 bases, in that order; junction bases with no gene match: 12. The CDR3 is 16 residues long. The CDR3 loop is CASSEFSGQGGETQYF. CDR3 coding DNA: TGCGCCAGCAGCGAATTTAGCGGACAGGGAGGAGAGACCCAGTACTTC.

The rearrangement links TRBV5-4 to TRBJ1-4; a possible D gene is TRBD1 (5 bases). V was cut by 4 bases and J by 2 bases, with 9 bases left in between. Germline assignment: CDR1 SGHNT and CDR2 YYREEE (reference sequence). The CDR3 runs 14 residues. CDR3 nucleotides: TGTGCCAGCAGCCAGGGTTGGACTAATGAAAAACTGTTTTTT. Its protein product is CASSQGWTNEKLFF.

This chain uses TRBV24-1 with TRBJ2-3; TRBD2 matches 8 bases. The V gene's germline CDR1 is KGHDR and CDR2 SFDVKD. V dropped 8 bases and J dropped 2; count of bases not matched to a gene: 8. CDR3 size: 15 residues. The CDR3: CATTEGGGPTDTQYF. CDR3 nucleotides: TGTGCCACCACCGAGGGCGGGGGGCCCACAGATACGCAGTATTTT.

The chain employs TRBV18 and TRBJ2-7, with D possibly being TRBD2 (5 bases). Trimming shortened V by 6 bases and J by 8 bases, and 17 bases separated the two germline ends. Germline V gene lookup returns CDR1 KGHSH and CDR2 LQKENI. The CDR3 has 13 amino acids. CDR3 sequence (DNA): TGTGCCAGCTCCCCCGCGGCGGGTACGAAGCAGTACTTC. As protein: CASSPAAGTKQYF.

This clone was recorded a few times. This sequence joins TRBV7-9 and TRBJ2-7; 10 bases map to TRBD1. This CDR3 spans 16 amino acids. The J segment lost 5 bases and the V segment lost 5 bases, leaving 12 bases of the junction unmatched. CDR1 SEHNR and CDR2 FQNEAQ come from the germline V gene (reference sequence). The DNA of the CDR3 is TGTGCCAGCAGCCCTCCACGGGACAGGGGTTTCCACGAGCAGTACTTC. Residues: CASSPPRDRGFHEQYF.

The rearrangement uses TRBV7-6 and TRBJ2-4; TRBD1 aligns across 10 bases. The V segment lost 5 bases and the J segment 4 bases; nucleotides outside the gene matches: 8. Per the germline V gene, CDR1 is SGHVS and CDR2 is FNYEAQ. The CDR3 loop spans 16 amino acids. The CDR3 loop is CASSPTPGQGKNIQYF. The CDR3 DNA reads TGTGCCAGCAGCCCCACCCCGGGACAGGGGAAAAACATTCAGTACTTC.

The chain recombines TRBV3-1 (or the pseudogene TRBV3-2) with TRBJ2-4; 12 positions agree with TRBD2. The CDR3 contains 18 residues. V lost 3 bases, J lost 0 bases, and 6 bases stayed unmatched. Germline loops: CDR1 LGHDT, CDR2 YNNKEL (reference sequence). CDR3 loop: CASSHQTSGGVAKNIQYF. CDR3 DNA: TGTGCCAGCAGCCATCAGACTAGCGGGGGTGTAGCCAAAAACATTCAGTACTTC.

CDR3 protein: CASSYNAEETQYF. CDR3 nucleotide sequence: TGTGCCAGCAGTTACAACGCAGAAGAGACCCAGTACTTC. This chain joins TRBV6-2 or TRBV6-3 and TRBJ2-5; D unresolved. The CDR3 extends over 13 amino acids. Looked up from germline, CDR1 is MNHEY and CDR2 is SVGEGT. The V gene lost 2 bases and the J gene lost 3 bases, with 7 bases spanning the gap.

This clone was detected once. The chain is built from TRBV6-1 and TRBJ2-7; tentatively, D is TRBD1 (5 bases). The CDR3 length is 13 residues. The V gene lost 3 bases and the J gene lost 3 bases, with 9 bases spanning the gap. Looked up from germline, CDR1 is MNHNS and CDR2 is SASEGT. DNA of the CDR3: TGTGCCAGCAGTGAGGGGCGTATCTACGAGCAGTACTTC. Protein: CASSEGRIYEQYF.

This clone was found once. This chain uses TRBV4-2 with TRBJ1-2, with 9 positions matching TRBD1. This CDR3 is 16 amino acids long. Losses at the gene ends were 1 base for V and 3 bases for J; bases not matched to a gene: 6. Germline V gene sequence: CDR1 LGHNA, CDR2 YNFKEQ. CDR3 nucleotide sequence: TGTGCCAGCAGCCAAGCGGGGACAGGGTGGGACTATGGCTACACCTTC. This translates into CASSQAGTGWDYGYTF.

The V call is TRBV29-1, the J call TRBJ2-1; D is perhaps TRBD1 (5 bases). CDR1 is SQVTM and CDR2 is ANQGSEA in the germline V gene. V was shortened by 3 bases and J by 0 bases, with 9 bases between the two germline ends. The CDR3 runs 14 residues. Here the CDR3 DNA reads TGCAGCGTTGAGTATAGGGGCTCCTACAATGAGCAGTTCTTC. Its protein is CSVEYRGSYNEQFF.

This clone was recorded a few times. CDR3 protein: CASGVGGMNTEAFF. CDR3 nucleotide sequence: TGTGCCAGCGGGGTCGGGGGGATGAACACTGAAGCTTTCTTT. The chain recombines TRBV5-5 with TRBJ1-1; D may be TRBD1 (5 bases). The ends were cut back, 7 bases at V and 0 bases at J, with 13 bases in the middle. The CDR3 contains 14 residues. Germline V gene lookup returns CDR1 SGHKS and CDR2 YYEKEE (reference sequence).